The T cell receptor beta chain under discussion was sequenced for a study of beta chain features in type 1 diabetes. This clone was detected only a few times. Its antigen is currently unknown. There are 14 residues in the CDR3. V shed 4 bases, J shed 4 bases, and the junction held 5 bases outside the gene matches. Looked up from germline, CDR1 is SGHDT and CDR2 is YYEEEE. CD45RO/CCR7/CD25/CD127/CD95/CD27 separated CD4+ naive, central memory, regulatory and stem cell-like memory cells by sorting. Of the isolated RNA, all was reverse transcribed, and so the sequenced material was expressed TCRB transcripts. TCRdb's copy holds only in-frame clones and misses some; the assay was immunoSEQ multiplex PCR. The data contain under 300,000 clones, around 7.3% of them seen just once; the ten biggest clones take up over 0.8%. General study findings and limits: PCR, the amplification step, might favor shorter templates, equally in patients and controls. The study found fewer insertions and more deletions at VDJ junctions in type 1 diabetes patients. Within patients, naive, central memory and Treg TCRB repertoires seemed more similar than within healthy donors.

This TCR came from a young woman in good health. The rearrangement joins TRBV5-6 to TRBJ1-1; TRBD1 aligns across 9 bases. Sample: central memory CD4+ T cells from blood. CDR3 residues: CASSMNRGLTEAFF. The DNA of the CDR3 is TGTGCCAGCAGCATGAACAGGGGGCTCACTGAAGCTTTCTTT.